A single sample gave rise to the 8 T cell receptor beta chains below, sequenced in a study of cytomegalovirus exposure and HLA in healthy donors. Use of 60 Vbeta and 13 Jbeta primers characterized the PCR. Measured with immunoSEQ multiplex PCR; TCRdb has only the in-frame clones, and not every one. The profile shows 100,000 or so clones, 65% to 80% of them singletons. The sample was PBMCs. The source is a male donor in good health and CMV-seronegative.

The CDR3 here is CASSLRGPSSYNEQFF. In nucleotides, the CDR3 is TGTGCCAGCAGTTTGCGGGGGCCTAGCTCCTACAATGAGCAGTTCTTC. The rearrangement joins TRBV27 to TRBJ2-1; D possibly corresponds to TRBD2 (7 bases). This CDR3 comprises 16 residues. V lost 3 bases to trimming and J lost 0 bases, with 12 bases between them. The germline V gene has CDR1 MNHEY and CDR2 SMNVEV (reference sequence).

The chain is built from TRBV4-1 and TRBJ1-1; 9 bases map to TRBD1. J lost 4 bases, V lost 5 bases, and 14 bases had no gene match. The CDR3 totals 17 residues. In germline, CDR1 is MGHRA, CDR2 YSYEKL. The CDR3 sequence: CASSEAGTGQARTEAFF. CDR3 DNA: TGCGCCAGCAGCGAGGCCGGGACAGGGCAGGCGCGCACTGAAGCTTTCTTT.

V and J are TRBV7-9 and TRBJ1-1, with 10 bases that match TRBD1. Trimming cost V 1 base and J 2 bases; bases outside gene matches: 1. The germline V gene encodes CDR1 SEHNR and CDR2 FQNEAQ (reference sequence). The CDR3 runs to 15 residues. The CDR3 nucleotides are TGTGCCAGCAGCTTAGGACAGGGGGCAAACACTGAAGCTTTCTTT. Translation gives CASSLGQGANTEAFF.

The CDR3: CASSQGTSTDTQYF. The CDR3 DNA reads as TGCGCCAGCAGCCAAGGGACTAGCACAGATACGCAGTATTTT. The genes are TRBV5-1 and TRBJ2-3, with TRBD2 as a possible D gene (6 bases). V was shortened by 4 bases and J by 0 bases, with 9 bases between the two germline ends. The germline V gene encodes CDR1 SGHRS and CDR2 YFSETQ. There are 14 residues in the CDR3.

The chain links TRBV4-3 to TRBJ1-3; TRBD1 aligns across 7 bases. Germline V lookup: CDR1 LGHNA, CDR2 YSLEER. The V and J ends lost 4 bases and 2 bases, in that order; junction bases with no gene match: 8. The CDR3 sequence is 16 residues long. CDR3 region: CASSRQQGSAGNTIYF. CDR3 bases: TGCGCCAGCAGCCGACAACAGGGGAGCGCTGGAAACACCATATATTTT.

This clone was seen a handful of times. This chain joins TRBV12-5 and TRBJ1-1, with TRBD1 matching over 7 bases. Germline CDR1 reads LGHNT; CDR2 reads FRNRAP. Trimming at V came to 1 base and at J to 12 bases, leaving 8 bases not matched to a gene. This CDR3 has 13 residues. The CDR3 DNA reads as TGTGCTAGTGGTTTGGGACAGGGCGGCGGAACTTTCTTT. Its protein product is CASGLGQGGGTFF.

The gene calls are TRBV5-8 and TRBJ1-1; D is uncertain. The germline V and J ends were trimmed by 2 bases and 5 bases, with 10 bases remaining between them. Germline V gene sequence: CDR1 SGHTS, CDR2 YDEGEE. The CDR3 is 13 amino acids. The CDR3, as DNA: TGTGCCAGCAGCTTACTCCGCGGGACTGAAGCTTTCTTT. This sequence encodes CASSLLRGTEAFF.

V usage is TRBV18 and J usage is TRBJ2-7; D uncertain. Trimming removed 1 base at V and 7 bases at J, with 11 bases between. The length of the CDR3 is 13 residues. Germline loops: CDR1 KGHSH, CDR2 LQKENI. The CDR3 region has the DNA TGTGCCAGCTCACCACGGGTCCCCGGGGAGCAGTACTTC. Protein sequence: CASSPRVPGEQYF.